These T cell receptor beta chains were read from a single sample in a study of blood T cell repertoires in COVID-19. Sequenced by immunoSEQ multiplex PCR; TCRdb stores in-frame clones only, minus some. This repertoire shows about 130,000 clones, around 83% found once; its top ten account for 15% to 20%. Sequenced sample: PBMCs or T cells enriched from blood (not recorded which). The source is a man aged 30 to 39 who had recovered from COVID-19. Both conserved end residues are part of each CDR3. D genes are given only for firm matches. The size entry is marked missing in some rows and otherwise reads once, few, many or a size class.

d_gene: .; v_gene: TRBV27; abundance: few; j_gene: TRBJ2-7; CDR3nt: TGTGCCAGCAGTTTATCGCAGGGTTCCTACGAGCAGTACTTC; CDR3aa: CASSLSQGSYEQYF
d_gene: TRBD1; v_gene: TRBV6-5; abundance: .; j_gene: TRBJ2-5; CDR3nt: TGTGCCAGCAGGCCCGGGACAGGGCGAGAGACCCAGTACTTC; CDR3aa: CASRPGTGRETQYF
d_gene: .; v_gene: TRBV5-4; abundance: .; j_gene: TRBJ1-1; CDR3nt: TGTGCCAGCAGCTCCGGCCGGTTCAGACAGATGAACACTGAAGCTTTCTTT; CDR3aa: CASSSGRFRQMNTEAFF
d_gene: TRBD1; v_gene: TRBV2; abundance: once; j_gene: TRBJ2-7; CDR3nt: TGTGCCAGCAGTGAAGGTCTTTCCGGGACAGGGGGGTACGAGCAGTACTTC; CDR3aa: CASSEGLSGTGGYEQYF
d_gene: TRBD1; v_gene: TRBV10-3; abundance: .; j_gene: TRBJ1-1; CDR3nt: TGTGCCATCAGGCCGGACAGGACGAACACTGAAGCTTTCTTT; CDR3aa: CAIRPDRTNTEAFF
d_gene: TRBD1; v_gene: TRBV5-6; abundance: .; j_gene: TRBJ1-5; CDR3nt: TGTGCCAGCAGCCTTTGGGGGGGCGGGACAGGGGCCATCAATCAGCCCCAGCATTTT; CDR3aa: CASSLWGGGTGAINQPQHF
d_gene: .; v_gene: TRBV6-1; abundance: .; j_gene: TRBJ2-1; CDR3nt: TGTGCCAGCAGTGAGACCGGGAAGTACAATGAGCAGTTCTTC; CDR3aa: CASSETGKYNEQFF
d_gene: .; v_gene: TRBV19; abundance: .; j_gene: TRBJ1-1; CDR3nt: TGTGCCAGTAGTATGGGAGGCAACACTGAAGCTTTCTTT; CDR3aa: CASSMGGNTEAFF
d_gene: .; v_gene: TRBV7-8; abundance: few; j_gene: TRBJ1-5; CDR3nt: TGTGCCAGCAGCTTAGTCCCGGACAACAATCAGCCCCAGCATTTT; CDR3aa: CASSLVPDNNQPQHF
d_gene: .; v_gene: TRBV19; abundance: many; j_gene: TRBJ2-7; CDR3nt: TGTGCCAGTAGTACCCGGACAGATGGCTACGAGCAGTACTTC; CDR3aa: CASSTRTDGYEQYF
d_gene: TRBD1; v_gene: TRBV5-1; abundance: .; j_gene: TRBJ2-7; CDR3nt: TGCGCCAGCAGCTTTGGGACAACCGGGACAGGGGATATATACGAGCAGTACTTC; CDR3aa: CASSFGTTGTGDIYEQYF
d_gene: TRBD2; v_gene: TRBV3-1/TRBV3-2; abundance: .; j_gene: TRBJ2-1; CDR3nt: TGTGCCAGCAGCCGTGTCTTATTGACTAGCCCCAATGAGCAGTTCTTC; CDR3aa: CASSRVLLTSPNEQFF
d_gene: TRBD1; v_gene: TRBV7-3; abundance: few; j_gene: TRBJ2-1; CDR3nt: TGTGCCAGCAGCCCGGGACAGGGGATAAACAATGAGCAGTTCTTC; CDR3aa: CASSPGQGINNEQFF
d_gene: .; v_gene: TRBV7-9; abundance: .; j_gene: TRBJ2-1; CDR3nt: TGTGCCAGCAGCTTAGACGGGAGTAGCAACAATGAGCAGTTCTTC; CDR3aa: CASSLDGSSNNEQFF
d_gene: .; v_gene: TRBV19; abundance: .; j_gene: TRBJ2-1; CDR3nt: TGTGCCAGTAGTATCGGGGGGCAGGACGAGCAGTTCTTC; CDR3aa: CASSIGGQDEQFF
d_gene: .; v_gene: TRBV27; abundance: .; j_gene: TRBJ2-3; CDR3nt: TGTGCCAGCACCCCAGTCGGAGCAGGCACAGATACGCAGTATTTT; CDR3aa: CASTPVGAGTDTQYF
d_gene: .; v_gene: TRBV5-6; abundance: once; j_gene: TRBJ2-7; CDR3nt: TGTGCCAGCAGTTTCCTAGCGGAGGGGGAGGAAAACGAGCAGTACTTC; CDR3aa: CASSFLAEGEENEQYF
d_gene: .; v_gene: TRBV29-1; abundance: .; j_gene: TRBJ1-4; CDR3nt: TGCAGCGCTATTCTCAGACAGGACGCAACTAATGAAAAACTGTTTTTT; CDR3aa: CSAILRQDATNEKLFF
d_gene: .; v_gene: TRBV5-1; abundance: few; j_gene: TRBJ2-1; CDR3nt: TGCGCCAGCAGCTTCCGGGGTTCAGACAATGAGCAGTTCTTC; CDR3aa: CASSFRGSDNEQFF
d_gene: .; v_gene: TRBV7-9; abundance: .; j_gene: TRBJ2-1; CDR3nt: TGTGCCAGCAGGAGAAATGAGCAGTTCTTC; CDR3aa: CASRRNEQFF
d_gene: TRBD1; v_gene: TRBV25-1; abundance: .; j_gene: TRBJ2-5; CDR3nt: TGTGCCAGCAGTGATTCGGGACAGGGAGTGGAGACCCAGTACTTC; CDR3aa: CASSDSGQGVETQYF
d_gene: .; v_gene: TRBV3-1/TRBV3-2; abundance: .; j_gene: TRBJ2-1; CDR3nt: TGTGCCAGCAGCCAAGATTTGGTGAGTAATGAGCAGTTCTTC; CDR3aa: CASSQDLVSNEQFF
d_gene: TRBD1; v_gene: TRBV13; abundance: .; j_gene: TRBJ1-3; CDR3nt: TGTGCCAGCAGCCAAGACAGGGGGATAGACACCATATATTTT; CDR3aa: CASSQDRGIDTIYF
d_gene: .; v_gene: TRBV19; abundance: .; j_gene: TRBJ1-1; CDR3nt: TGTGCCAGTAGTACACTTACCCGGGGCACTGAAGCTTTCTTT; CDR3aa: CASSTLTRGTEAFF
d_gene: TRBD2; v_gene: TRBV7-2; abundance: .; j_gene: TRBJ2-7; CDR3nt: TGTGCCAGCAGCCCCGTTTTCAGCGGGGGCTACGAGCAGTACTTC; CDR3aa: CASSPVFSGGYEQYF
d_gene: TRBD1; v_gene: TRBV18; abundance: .; j_gene: TRBJ2-1; CDR3nt: TGTGCCAGCTCACCACAGGGGGCAAATGAGCAGTTCTTC; CDR3aa: CASSPQGANEQFF
d_gene: TRBD1; v_gene: TRBV2; abundance: .; j_gene: TRBJ2-5; CDR3nt: TGTGCCAGCAGAGGACAGGGTCCCCAAGAGACCCAGTACTTC; CDR3aa: CASRGQGPQETQYF
d_gene: .; v_gene: TRBV3-1/TRBV3-2; abundance: .; j_gene: TRBJ2-5; CDR3nt: TGTGCCAGCAGCCAAGGGGCCCTGAAACAAGAGACCCAGTACTTC; CDR3aa: CASSQGALKQETQYF
d_gene: .; v_gene: TRBV3-1/TRBV3-2; abundance: .; j_gene: TRBJ2-3; CDR3nt: TGTGCCAGCAGCGAAGGACAGTCGGCAAGTACAGATACGCAGTATTTT; CDR3aa: CASSEGQSASTDTQYF
d_gene: .; v_gene: TRBV19; abundance: .; j_gene: TRBJ2-1; CDR3nt: TGTGCCAGTAGTGAAGTTGACAGATACAATGAGCAGTTCTTC; CDR3aa: CASSEVDRYNEQFF
d_gene: TRBD1; v_gene: TRBV6-6; abundance: .; j_gene: TRBJ1-5; CDR3nt: TGTGCCAGCAGTCGACAGGGGGAAGTTAGTGAATACAATCAGCCCCAGCATTTT; CDR3aa: CASSRQGEVSEYNQPQHF
d_gene: TRBD2; v_gene: TRBV6-5; abundance: .; j_gene: TRBJ2-1; CDR3nt: TGTGCCAGCACCCATCTCTTCGCGGGGGGGAGTGAGCAGTTCTTC; CDR3aa: CASTHLFAGGSEQFF
d_gene: .; v_gene: TRBV5-1; abundance: few; j_gene: TRBJ1-6; CDR3nt: TGCGCCAGCAGCTTACAGGGCCTTAATAATTCACCCCTCCACTTT; CDR3aa: CASSLQGLNNSPLHF
d_gene: TRBD1; v_gene: TRBV7-2; abundance: .; j_gene: TRBJ2-2; CDR3nt: TGTGCCAGCAGCTTACGGGGACAGGGGGGGAACACCGGGGAGCTGTTTTTT; CDR3aa: CASSLRGQGGNTGELFF
d_gene: .; v_gene: TRBV19; abundance: .; j_gene: TRBJ2-1; CDR3nt: TGTGCCAGTAGTATTAGAGGCCGAGTCGATGAGCAGTTCTTC; CDR3aa: CASSIRGRVDEQFF
d_gene: TRBD1; v_gene: TRBV4-1; abundance: .; j_gene: TRBJ1-5; CDR3nt: TGCGCCAGCAGCCAAGGTAGACAGGGCTATCAGCCCCAGCATTTT; CDR3aa: CASSQGRQGYQPQHF
d_gene: TRBD1; v_gene: TRBV5-1; abundance: .; j_gene: TRBJ2-1; CDR3nt: TGCGCCAGCAGCTTGGAACAGGGGAACTACAATGAGCAGTTCTTC; CDR3aa: CASSLEQGNYNEQFF
d_gene: .; v_gene: TRBV5-1; abundance: .; j_gene: TRBJ2-7; CDR3nt: TGCGCCAGCAGCTTGGCCAAAACAGGGAATATCTACGAGCAGTACTTC; CDR3aa: CASSLAKTGNIYEQYF
d_gene: .; v_gene: TRBV11-2; abundance: .; j_gene: TRBJ2-1; CDR3nt: TGTGCCAGCAGCTTAGCGGGAGTAATCAATGAGCAGTTCTTC; CDR3aa: CASSLAGVINEQFF
d_gene: .; v_gene: TRBV27; abundance: .; j_gene: TRBJ1-1; CDR3nt: TGTGCCAGCAGTTTATTCGGTGGTGAAGCTTTCTTT; CDR3aa: CASSLFGGEAFF
d_gene: TRBD2; v_gene: TRBV9; abundance: few; j_gene: TRBJ2-1; CDR3nt: TGTGCCAGCAGCGAGGGCTTAGCGGGGTGGGATGAGCAGTTCTTC; CDR3aa: CASSEGLAGWDEQFF
d_gene: TRBD1; v_gene: TRBV29-1; abundance: .; j_gene: TRBJ2-7; CDR3nt: TGCAGCGTTGAAGATCATGACAGGGGTGGGGAGCAGTACTTC; CDR3aa: CSVEDHDRGGEQYF
d_gene: TRBD1; v_gene: TRBV27; abundance: many; j_gene: TRBJ1-4; CDR3nt: TGTGCCAGCAGTTCCTGGACAGGGGCGGGGGAAAAACTGTTTTTT; CDR3aa: CASSSWTGAGEKLFF
d_gene: .; v_gene: TRBV3-1/TRBV3-2; abundance: .; j_gene: TRBJ1-2; CDR3nt: TGTGCCAGCAGCCAGAGGATCTATGGCTACACCTTC; CDR3aa: CASSQRIYGYTF
d_gene: .; v_gene: TRBV10-3; abundance: .; j_gene: TRBJ1-5; CDR3nt: TGTGCCATCAGTGACTCTTCGACGGGATATAATCAGCCCCAGCATTTT; CDR3aa: CAISDSSTGYNQPQHF
d_gene: .; v_gene: TRBV3-1/TRBV3-2; abundance: many; j_gene: TRBJ2-3; CDR3nt: TGTGCCAGCAGCCAAGATCGGAGACCCCAACGTGGTACGCAGTATTTT; CDR3aa: CASSQDRRPQRGTQYF
d_gene: .; v_gene: TRBV10-1; abundance: .; j_gene: TRBJ2-3; CDR3nt: TGCGCCAGCAGTGACGAGACAGGGAGGTATACGCAGTATTTT; CDR3aa: CASSDETGRYTQYF
d_gene: .; v_gene: TRBV12-3/TRBV12-4; abundance: .; j_gene: TRBJ1-1; CDR3nt: TGTGCCAGCAGCCGAAAGGGGTACACTGAAGCTTTCTTT; CDR3aa: CASSRKGYTEAFF
d_gene: TRBD1; v_gene: TRBV5-1; abundance: .; j_gene: TRBJ1-1; CDR3nt: TGCGCCAGCAGCTTGGACAGGGGCACTGAAGCTTTCTTT; CDR3aa: CASSLDRGTEAFF
d_gene: TRBD1; v_gene: TRBV6-5; abundance: .; j_gene: TRBJ1-2; CDR3nt: TGTGCCAGCAGCCGTACAGGGGAAGGGGGCTACACCTTC; CDR3aa: CASSRTGEGGYTF
d_gene: .; v_gene: TRBV6-5; abundance: .; j_gene: TRBJ2-5; CDR3nt: TGTGCCAGCTTAAGGACACTCCAAGAGACCCAGTACTTC; CDR3aa: CASLRTLQETQYF
d_gene: TRBD1; v_gene: TRBV3-1/TRBV3-2; abundance: .; j_gene: TRBJ2-1; CDR3nt: TGTGCCAGCAGCTTGACAGGGTCAAATGAGCAGTTCTTC; CDR3aa: CASSLTGSNEQFF
d_gene: .; v_gene: TRBV5-6; abundance: .; j_gene: TRBJ1-2; CDR3nt: TGTGCCAGCAGCTTGGCCGGGGGAGGGAACGTTCTTGTTGATGGCTACACCTTC; CDR3aa: CASSLAGGGNVLVDGYTF
d_gene: .; v_gene: TRBV9; abundance: .; j_gene: TRBJ2-3; CDR3nt: TGTGCCAGCAACCTGCGGGGCACCAACACAGATACGCAGTATTTT; CDR3aa: CASNLRGTNTDTQYF
d_gene: .; v_gene: TRBV3-1/TRBV3-2; abundance: .; j_gene: TRBJ2-5; CDR3nt: TGTGCCAGCAGCCCTACAGGTGCCGGTGGGACCCAGTACTTC; CDR3aa: CASSPTGAGGTQYF
d_gene: .; v_gene: TRBV6-5; abundance: .; j_gene: TRBJ2-1; CDR3nt: TGTGCCAGCAGTCACCCCCACAAGAACAATGAGCAGTTCTTC; CDR3aa: CASSHPHKNNEQFF
d_gene: TRBD1; v_gene: TRBV6-5; abundance: few; j_gene: TRBJ1-1; CDR3nt: TGTGCCAGCAGTTACACAGGGGTGAACACTGAAGCTTTCTTT; CDR3aa: CASSYTGVNTEAFF
d_gene: TRBD2; v_gene: TRBV19; abundance: once; j_gene: TRBJ2-1; CDR3nt: TGTGCCAGTAGTCCTCTGGCGGGGGGGCCAGGAGAGCAGTTCTTC; CDR3aa: CASSPLAGGPGEQFF
d_gene: .; v_gene: TRBV29-1; abundance: .; j_gene: TRBJ2-1; CDR3nt: TGCAGCGTTGATTCTAGCGAGAAAACAAACAATGAGCAGTTCTTC; CDR3aa: CSVDSSEKTNNEQFF
d_gene: TRBD1; v_gene: TRBV7-6; abundance: once; j_gene: TRBJ2-2; CDR3nt: TGTGCCAGCAGCTTAAGGGGGCCGAACACCGGGGAGCTGTTTTTT; CDR3aa: CASSLRGPNTGELFF